Listed here is a single TCR beta chain. The trim removed 6 bases at V and 13 bases at J, leaving 6 bases unmatched. The CDR3 covers 12 residues. The germline V gene encodes CDR1 WNHNN and CDR2 SYGVQD (reference sequence). The data were obtained in a study of T cell changes during pregnancy in multiple sclerosis. TCRdb's table, derived via immunoSEQ multiplex PCR, lists solely in-frame clones and lacks some. This table has about 48,000 clones, about 88% appearing once. This sequence joins TRBV10-1 and TRBJ2-1; 10 bases are shared with TRBD1. The clonotype was recovered from a female donor with multiple sclerosis, enrolled in a pregnancy study. The sequenced sample was CD4+ T cells from peripheral blood mononuclear cells, obtained in the second trimester of pregnancy. This chain's CDR3 is CASSTGTGAQFF. DNA for the CDR3: TGCGCCAGCAGCACAGGGACAGGGGCACAGTTCTTC.